The source of this T cell receptor beta chain is a study of blood T cell repertoires in COVID-19. In its sample, this clone was seen a few times. CDR3 length: 14 amino acids. Germline-derived CDR1 and CDR2 are SGHTA and FQGNSA. V was cut by 5 bases and J by 4 bases, with 15 bases left in between. Only in-frame clones appear in the TCRdb table, and some are missing; sequencing was by immunoSEQ multiplex PCR. The sample contains about 150,000 clones, more than 75% of which appear only once. The clonotype comes from an elderly man with acute or convalescent COVID-19. Sequencing was done on a sample of peripheral blood. This sequence joins TRBV7-2 and TRBJ2-7; D gene ambiguous. The CDR3 sequence is CASSLGGPGYEQYF. CDR3 sequence (DNA): TGTGCCAGCAGCCTCGGCGGTCCCGGATACGAGCAGTACTTC. Full variable domain (missing parts from reference TRBV7-2 and TRBJ2-7): GAGVSQSPSNKVTEKGKDVELRCDPISGHTALYWYRQSLGQGLEFLIYFQGNSAPDKSGLPSDRFSAERTGGSVSTLTIQRTQQEDSAVYLCASSLGGPGYEQYFGPGTRLTVT.